The 32 T cell receptor beta chains given below trace back to one sample, sequenced in a study of T cell repertoires in cytomegalovirus infection. Each CDR3 protein gets one entry after TCRdb re-called the reads with MiXCR. This table holds 350,000 to 550,000 distinct CDR3 sequences, about 33% found once. The sample consisted of PBMCs. These receptors were taken from a human donor in good health (CMV status not recorded). Some clones in this sample may be carry-over from other donors' samples.

The rearrangement links TRBV2 to TRBJ2-7; D is unresolved. Germline loops: CDR1 SNHLY, CDR2 FYNNEI. The CDR3 is made up of 15 amino acids. Between the trimmed V and J ends, which lost 8 bases and 0 bases, there was a span of 17 bases. CDR3: CASVNLDTSSYEQYF. For the CDR3, the DNA is TGTGCCAGCGTTAACCTTGACACGAGCTCCTACGAGCAGTACTTC.

This clonotype was seen a single time. The chain recombines TRBV3-1 with TRBJ2-5, with 8 positions matching TRBD2. Trimming at V came to 1 base and at J to 2 bases, leaving 9 bases not matched to a gene. In germline, CDR1 is LGHDT, CDR2 YNNKEL (reference sequence). This CDR3 comprises 17 residues. CDR3 in amino acids: CASSQVVVIAGQETQYF. The CDR3 DNA is TGTGCCAGCAGCCAAGTGGTAGTTATAGCGGGGCAAGAGACCCAGTACTTC.

This chain connects TRBV6-9 to TRBJ1-3, with D unresolved. Germline V gene lookup returns CDR1 MNHGY and CDR2 SVAAGI. The CDR3 spans 16 residues. V was cut by 2 bases and J by 3 bases, with 14 bases left in between. The CDR3 reads CASSYQRRSGGNTIYF. CDR3 DNA: TGTGCCAGCAGTTATCAGCGGCGGTCGGGTGGAAACACCATATATTTT.

As for this clonotype: Its ends do not fully match the called genes, so a read error is possible. V usage is TRBV19 and J usage is TRBJ1-5; D unclear. CDR3 length: 13 residues. Looked up from germline, CDR1 is LNHDA and CDR2 is SQIVND (reference sequence). The CDR3 DNA reads as TGTGACAGTAGTATTTACAGTAATCAGCCCCAGCATTTT. Translation: CDSSIYSNQPQHF.

The chain uses TRBV20-1 and TRBJ2-7; TRBD1 matches at 9 bases. The V gene end was trimmed by 6 bases and the J gene end by 0 bases; junction bases not matched to a gene: 6. The germline CDR1 and CDR2 sequences are DFQATT and SNEGSKA (reference sequence). The CDR3 runs 14 residues. The CDR3 bases are TGCAGTGCCACCGGGACAGGGAGCTCCTACGAGCAGTACTTC. Amino acid sequence: CSATGTGSSYEQYF.

This chain connects TRBV7-3 to TRBJ1-1; D is possibly TRBD1 (5 bases). The V and J ends lost 5 bases and 0 bases respectively, with 16 bases between them. Per germline, CDR1 SGHTA and CDR2 FQGTGA. This CDR3 comprises 16 residues. CDR3 in amino acids: CASSQSPGGMNTEAFF. DNA of the CDR3: TGTGCCAGCAGCCAGTCTCCTGGGGGGATGAACACTGAAGCTTTCTTT.

This clonotype was detected only a few times. The CDR3 DNA is TGTGCCAGCAGTTACACCGGGGGGGCCTACGAGCAGTACTTC. It specifies CASSYTGGAYEQYF. V is TRBV6-5 and J is TRBJ2-7, with TRBD2 matching 8 bases. The CDR3 covers 14 residues. Germline loops: CDR1 MNHEY, CDR2 SVGAGI. With V trimmed by 2 bases and J by 2 bases, 2 bases remained unmatched.

The sample holds a few counts of this clonotype. CDR3 nucleotide sequence: TGTGCCAGCAGCTTTGGGACAGAACAAGAGACCCAGTACTTC. As protein: CASSFGTEQETQYF. The rearrangement uses TRBV7-2 and TRBJ2-5, with TRBD1 matching over 7 bases. The CDR3 spans 14 residues. V lost 3 bases and J lost 2; bases outside the gene matches: 3. Germline V CDR1 and CDR2: SGHTA, FQGNSA.

The chain recombines TRBV6-5 with TRBJ2-2, with a tentative D call TRBD2 (7 bases). The ends were cut back, 10 bases at V and 5 bases at J, with 23 bases in the middle. The CDR3 is 16 residues long. The germline V gene encodes CDR1 MNHEY and CDR2 SVGAGI. The DNA for the CDR3 is TGTGCCACCTCGGGGGGCCGCAGGGGATATACCGGGGAGCTGTTTTTT. Protein product: CATSGGRRGYTGELFF.

At least ten counts were recorded for this clonotype. J is TRBJ2-1 and V is TRBV7-8, with no clear D. Trimming took 4 bases from V and 5 from J, leaving 9 bases between them. CDR1 is SGHVS, CDR2 FQNEAQ, per germline. This CDR3 has 13 amino acids. CDR3 region: CASSYPTDNEQFF. As DNA, the CDR3 is TGTGCCAGCAGCTACCCCACCGACAATGAGCAGTTCTTC.

This clonotype was detected a few times. The chain employs TRBV10-3 and TRBJ1-1, with TRBD1 matching over 7 bases. The CDR3 totals 14 residues. V lost 6 bases to trimming and J lost 4 bases; unmatched junction nucleotides: 8. The germline CDR1 and CDR2 sequences are ENHRY and SYGVKD. CDR3 nucleotide sequence: TGTGCCATCAGAGAAAGACAGGGCACCACTGAAGCTTTCTTT. Protein product: CAIRERQGTTEAFF.

The J gene is TRBJ1-5, the V gene TRBV28; 10 positions agree with TRBD1. Germline V gives CDR1 MDHEN, CDR2 SYDVKM. This CDR3 contains 14 residues. Losses at the gene ends were 11 bases for V and 7 bases for J; bases not matched to a gene: 11. CDR3 nucleotide sequence: TGTGCCGGCCGGGACAGGGGAGCGGGGCAGCCCCAGCATTTT. Amino acid sequence: CAGRDRGAGQPQHF.

This clonotype was recorded many times. V and J are TRBV7-8 and TRBJ1-5; 7 bases map to TRBD1. Germline V lookup: CDR1 SGHVS, CDR2 FQNEAQ. V trimming: 0 bases; J trimming: 9 bases; junction bases outside the gene matches: 8. CDR3 length: 15 amino acids. DNA of the CDR3: TGTGCCAGCAGCTTAGCGGAGACAGGGTTTTGGCCCCAGCATTTT. This codes for CASSLAETGFWPQHF.

This clonotype was observed a handful of times. One junction end does not reproduce the germline sequence, and a read error may be involved. CDR3 region: CASSELGNTEAFF. CDR3 in DNA: TGTGCCAGCAGTGAGCTGGGGAACACTGAAGCTTTCTTT. The rearrangement uses TRBV5-1 and TRBJ1-1, with no clear D. Germline CDR1 and CDR2: SGHRS and YFSETQ. This CDR3 spans 13 amino acids.

This clonotype occurred a few times. In DNA form, the CDR3 reads TGTGCCAGCAGCCTCCGGGACAGGGGTCGTTCACCCCTCCACTTT. Protein: CASSLRDRGRSPLHF. The chain couples TRBV11-2 to TRBJ1-6, with 10 positions matching TRBD1. The CDR3 is made up of 15 amino acids. Losses at the gene ends were 5 bases for V and 9 bases for J; bases not matched to a gene: 7. The germline gives CDR1 SGHAT, CDR2 FQNNGV.

The sample holds many counts of this clonotype. CDR3: CASREGGPGLNEQFF. As DNA, the CDR3 is TGTGCCAGCCGCGAGGGGGGCCCCGGCCTCAATGAGCAGTTCTTC. The chain links TRBV11-2 to TRBJ2-1; D is perhaps TRBD1 or TRBD2 (6 bases each). CDR1 SGHAT and CDR2 FQNNGV come from the germline V gene. V dropped 8 bases and J dropped 6 bases, with 20 bases sitting between them. The CDR3 length is 15 residues.

The chain carries TRBV20-1 and TRBJ2-1; TRBD2 matches 7 bases. Per germline, CDR1 DFQATT and CDR2 SNEGSKA (reference sequence). The junction had 6 bases not matched to a gene; V was cut back by 3 bases and J by 4 bases. This CDR3 comprises 14 residues. The CDR3 spells CSASDQRGYNEQFF. Here the CDR3 DNA reads TGCAGTGCTAGCGACCAGCGGGGTTACAATGAGCAGTTCTTC.

This clonotype was picked up many times. The rearrangement joins TRBV7-6 to TRBJ1-2, with TRBD1 matching over 7 bases. The ends lost 4 bases at V and 0 bases at J; junction bases unmatched: 14. Germline CDR1 is SGHVS and CDR2 is FNYEAQ. The CDR3 runs 18 residues. CDR3 in amino acids: CASSSSELRQGSNYGYTF. CDR3 sequence (DNA): TGTGCCAGCAGCTCCTCCGAGCTACGACAGGGATCTAACTATGGCTACACCTTC.

This clonotype appeared a few times. A single base separates this from a much larger clone, so it may be a read error. The genes are TRBV7-3 and TRBJ2-5; 7 bases agree with TRBD1. The CDR3 is 13 residues long. In germline, CDR1 is SGHTA, CDR2 FQGTGA. The ends lost 5 bases at V and 2 bases at J; junction bases unmatched: 2. The CDR3 loop reads CASSMGQQETQYF. The CDR3 DNA is TGTGCCAGCAGCATGGGACAGCAAGAGACCCAGTACTTC.

The table lists this clonotype with a few counts. The V gene is TRBV5-6, the J gene TRBJ1-2; the D gene is possibly TRBD1 (5 bases). CDR3 length equals 13 residues. V was shortened by 4 bases and J by 7 bases, with 14 bases between the two germline ends. Germline V gives CDR1 SGHDT, CDR2 YYEEEE. The CDR3 DNA reads TGTGCCAGCAGCCGTTTGGGGCCAGCTGGCTACACCTTC. This translates into CASSRLGPAGYTF. Full variable domain (rest looked up from reference TRBV5-6 and TRBJ1-2): DAGVTQSPTHLIKTRGQQVTLRCSPKSGHDTVSWYQQALGQGPQFIFQYYEEEERQRGNFPDRFSGHQFPNYSSELNVNALLLGDSALYLCASSRLGPAGYTFGSGTRLTVV.

This clonotype was counted ten times or more. V and J are TRBV11-2 and TRBJ1-1; D may be TRBD1 (5 bases). This CDR3 contains 16 residues. V lost 4 bases and J 1 base, leaving 16 bases between the germline ends. The germline CDR1 and CDR2 sequences are SGHAT and FQNNGV. CDR3 in amino acids: CASSSTGGVANTEAFF. The DNA for the CDR3 is TGTGCCAGCAGCTCCACGGGGGGGGTCGCGAACACTGAAGCTTTCTTT.

This clonotype was found a few times. The V call is TRBV7-9, the J call TRBJ1-2, with D perhaps TRBD1 (5 bases). CDR3 length equals 17 residues. Between the trimmed V and J ends, which lost 5 bases and 2 bases, there was a span of 21 bases. The V gene's germline CDR1 is SEHNR and CDR2 FQNEAQ (reference sequence). The CDR3 protein is CASSHTQGGAGNYGYTF. In DNA, the CDR3 is TGTGCCAGCAGCCATACCCAGGGAGGTGCTGGGAACTATGGCTACACCTTC.

This clonotype came up a few times. The chain uses TRBV4-1 and TRBJ1-5; no clear D. V was clipped by 0 bases and J by 0 bases, with 9 bases between them. The CDR3 has 16 amino acids. Germline values: CDR1 MGHRA, CDR2 YSYEKL. Here the CDR3 reads CASSQDMAASNQPQHF. DNA of the CDR3: TGCGCCAGCAGCCAAGATATGGCTGCTAGCAATCAGCCCCAGCATTTT.

This clonotype was detected ten times or more. The chain has TRBV6-1 and TRBJ2-3; D remains ambiguous. CDR1 is MNHNS, CDR2 SASEGT, per germline. The CDR3 has 12 residues. Trimming removed 2 bases at V and 6 bases at J, with 6 bases between. In DNA form, the CDR3 reads TGTGCCAGCAGTGAAAATGTGGATACGCAGTATTTT. This translates into CASSENVDTQYF.

The chain uses TRBV6-1 and TRBJ2-3, with D tentatively TRBD1 (6 bases). The germline gives CDR1 MNHNS, CDR2 SASEGT. Trimming removed 6 bases from V and 11 bases from J, with 15 bases in between. This CDR3 comprises 12 residues. Written as DNA, the CDR3 is TGTGCCAGCAGCTCAACAGGGCATGGGCAGTATTTT. Protein: CASSSTGHGQYF.

The rearrangement joins TRBV5-1 to TRBJ2-2, with D possibly TRBD2 on 5 matching bases. Germline values: CDR1 SGHRS, CDR2 YFSETQ. CDR3 length: 14 residues. Trimming took off 5 bases at V and 4 bases at J, with 12 bases between the two ends. CDR3 in amino acids: CASRGDPGTGELFF. DNA of the CDR3: TGCGCCAGCAGGGGAGATCCGGGCACCGGGGAGCTGTTTTTT.

This clonotype was counted a few times. The genes are TRBV6-5 and TRBJ2-1; D remains ambiguous. Germline lookup yields CDR1 MNHEY and CDR2 SVGAGI. The CDR3 runs 14 residues. Trimming left V 2 bases short and J 2 bases short, with 7 bases between. The CDR3 here is CASSYREPYNEQFF. The CDR3 region has the DNA TGTGCCAGCAGTTACAGGGAACCCTACAATGAGCAGTTCTTC.

This clonotype turned up a few times. The CDR3 DNA is TGTGCCACCAGCAGAGAGACAGGGGGTGGGACTGAAGCTTTCTTT. Translation: CATSRETGGGTEAFF. The chain recombines TRBV15 with TRBJ1-1, with 9 bases fitting TRBD1. Germline CDR1 reads LNHNV; CDR2 reads YYDKDF (reference sequence). V lost 0 bases and J lost 5; bases outside the gene matches: 4. The CDR3 is 15 amino acids.

Comment on this clonotype: A much larger clone is a single base away; this may be a read error. The chain employs TRBV11-2 and TRBJ2-1, with 8 bases that match TRBD2. The germline V gene encodes CDR1 SGHAT and CDR2 FQNNGV. The V and J ends lost 2 bases and 9 bases, in that order; junction bases with no gene match: 12. The CDR3 covers 16 residues. The CDR3 DNA reads as TGTGCCAGCAGCTTATCGGGGACTAGGGTTTACGGTGAGCAGTTCTTC. Protein product: CASSLSGTRVYGEQFF. Full variable domain (remainder filled in from reference TRBV11-2 and TRBJ2-1): EAGVAQSPRYKIIEKRQSVAFWCNPISGHATLYWYQQILGQGPKLLIQFQNNGVVDDSQLPKDRFSAERLKGVDSTLKIQPAKLEDSAVYLCASSLSGTRVYGEQFFGPGTRLTVL.

The rearrangement links TRBV7-9 to TRBJ2-5; 7 nucleotides line up with TRBD1. V trimming: 2 bases; J trimming: 3 bases; junction bases outside the gene matches: 9. The CDR3 has 16 residues. Germline V gene data show CDR1 as SEHNR and CDR2 as FQNEAQ (reference sequence). CDR3 sequence reads: CASSLTIWDRKETQYF. As DNA, the CDR3 is TGTGCCAGCAGCTTAACGATTTGGGACAGAAAAGAGACCCAGTACTTC.

This clonotype has ten or more counts. The rearrangement links TRBV7-6 to TRBJ2-1; 11 nucleotides match TRBD1. Germline CDR1 SGHVS, CDR2 FNYEAQ. The CDR3 totals 19 residues. V lost 5 bases and J lost 2; bases outside the gene matches: 14. The CDR3 loop is CASSPPGTGGTSAYNEQFF. The CDR3 nucleotides are TGTGCCAGCAGCCCGCCCGGGACAGGGGGTACATCCGCCTACAATGAGCAGTTCTTC. Using reference TRBV7-6 and TRBJ2-1 for the parts outside the CDR3, the full variable domain is GAGVSQSPRYKVTKRGQDVALRCDPISGHVSLYWYRQALGQGPEFLTYFNYEAQQDKSGLPNDRFSAERPEGSISTLTIQRTEQRDSAMYRCASSPPGTGGTSAYNEQFFGPGTRLTVL.

This chain connects TRBV28 to TRBJ2-1; 11 positions match TRBD2. The CDR3 runs to 16 residues. V shed 5 bases, J shed 10 bases, and the junction held 13 bases outside the gene matches. From germline, CDR1 is MDHEN and CDR2 SYDVKM. Here the CDR3 reads CASSPPTSGGPREQFF. Written as DNA, the CDR3 is TGTGCCAGCAGTCCGCCTACTAGCGGGGGCCCTAGGGAGCAGTTCTTC. The whole variable domain, remainder taken from reference TRBV28 and TRBJ2-1, is DVKVTQSSRYLVKRTGEKVFLECVQDMDHENMFWYRQDPGLGLRLIYFSYDVKMKEKGDIPEGYSVSREKKERFSLILESASTNQTSMYLCASSPPTSGGPREQFFGPGTRLTVL.